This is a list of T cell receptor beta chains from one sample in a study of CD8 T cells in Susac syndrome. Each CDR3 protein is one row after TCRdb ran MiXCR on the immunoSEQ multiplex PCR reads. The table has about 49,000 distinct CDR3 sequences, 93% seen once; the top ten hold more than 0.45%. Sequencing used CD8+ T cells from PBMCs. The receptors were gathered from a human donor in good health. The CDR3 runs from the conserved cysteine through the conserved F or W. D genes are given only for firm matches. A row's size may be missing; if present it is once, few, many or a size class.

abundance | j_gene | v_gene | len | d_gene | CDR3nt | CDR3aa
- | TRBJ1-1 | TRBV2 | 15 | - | TGTGCCAGCAGTCCTAACCAGGGAGTGAACACTGAAGCTTTCTTT | CASSPNQGVNTEAFF
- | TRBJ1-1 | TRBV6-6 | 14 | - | TGTGCCAGCAGTTACTCGACAGCCTACACTGAAGCTTTCTTT | CASSYSTAYTEAFF
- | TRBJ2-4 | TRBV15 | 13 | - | TGTGCCACCAGCAGAGGAGGGAGGAACATTCAGTACTTC | CATSRGGRNIQYF
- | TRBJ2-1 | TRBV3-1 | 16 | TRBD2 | TGTGCCAGCACCATAGATGGAGCGGGGGCTTACAATGAGCAGTTCTTC | CASTIDGAGAYNEQFF
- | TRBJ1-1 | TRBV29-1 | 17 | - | TGCAGCGTTGAAGATTGGGGCTCAGGGCAGGATCGGACTGAAGCTTTCTTT | CSVEDWGSGQDRTEAFF
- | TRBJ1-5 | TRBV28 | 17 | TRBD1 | TGTGCCAGCAGTTTCCCCACAGGGGGGGGAGGAAATCAGCCCCAGCATTTT | CASSFPTGGGGNQPQHF
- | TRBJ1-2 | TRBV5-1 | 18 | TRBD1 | TGCGCCAGCAGCTTGGAGGGGAAGGCAGGGGGTCCGGAAGATGGCTACACCTTC | CASSLEGKAGGPEDGYTF
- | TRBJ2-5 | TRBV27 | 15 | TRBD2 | TGTGCCAGCAGTTCCTCACTAGCGGCCCAAGAGACCCAGTACTTC | CASSSSLAAQETQYF
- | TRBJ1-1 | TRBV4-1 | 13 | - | TGCGCCAGCAGCCAAGAGCTTGGGACTGAAGCTTTCTTT | CASSQELGTEAFF
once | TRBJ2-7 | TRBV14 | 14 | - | TGTGCCAGCAGCCCTTCCCTGGGGCCCTACGAGCAGTACTTC | CASSPSLGPYEQYF
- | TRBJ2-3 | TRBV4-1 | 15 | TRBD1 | TGCGCCAGCTCCTCGAAAACAGGGGAGACAGATACGCAGTATTTT | CASSSKTGETDTQYF
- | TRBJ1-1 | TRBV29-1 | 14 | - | TGCAGCATAGGGCCCGGGGGAGCGAACACTGAAGCTTTCTTT | CSIGPGGANTEAFF
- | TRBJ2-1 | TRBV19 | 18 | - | TGTGCCAGTAGTATAGATGGAATAGCGGCACTCCCCGACAATGAGCAGTTCTTC | CASSIDGIAALPDNEQFF
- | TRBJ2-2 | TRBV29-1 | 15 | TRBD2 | TGCAGCGTTAGCCAGGGCGGGGGGAACACCGGGGAGCTGTTTTTT | CSVSQGGGNTGELFF
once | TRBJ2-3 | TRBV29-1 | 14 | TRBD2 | TGCAGCGTGAGCGGACTAGCGAGAACAGATACGCAGTATTTT | CSVSGLARTDTQYF
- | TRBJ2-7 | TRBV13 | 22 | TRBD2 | TGTGCCAGCAGCTCGCAAGGACAGGCGATGGTTTCCGGGACTAGCGGGAGCTACGAGCAGTACTTC | CASSSQGQAMVSGTSGSYEQYF
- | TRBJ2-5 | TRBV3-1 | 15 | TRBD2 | TGTGCCAGCAGCCAACCGCGGGAGTGGGAAGAGACCCAGTACTTC | CASSQPREWEETQYF